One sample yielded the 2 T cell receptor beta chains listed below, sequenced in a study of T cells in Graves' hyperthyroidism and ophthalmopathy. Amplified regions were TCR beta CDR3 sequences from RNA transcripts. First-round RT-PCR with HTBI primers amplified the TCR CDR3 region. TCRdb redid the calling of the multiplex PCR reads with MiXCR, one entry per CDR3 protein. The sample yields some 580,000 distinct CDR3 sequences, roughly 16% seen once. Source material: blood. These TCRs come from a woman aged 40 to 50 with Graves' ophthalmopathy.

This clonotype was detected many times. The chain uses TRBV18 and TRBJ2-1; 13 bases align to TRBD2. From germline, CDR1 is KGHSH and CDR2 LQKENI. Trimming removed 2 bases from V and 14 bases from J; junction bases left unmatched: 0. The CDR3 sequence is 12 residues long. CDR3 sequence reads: CASSPTSGREFF. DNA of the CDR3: TGTGCCAGCTCACCAACTAGCGGGAGGGAGTTCTTC.

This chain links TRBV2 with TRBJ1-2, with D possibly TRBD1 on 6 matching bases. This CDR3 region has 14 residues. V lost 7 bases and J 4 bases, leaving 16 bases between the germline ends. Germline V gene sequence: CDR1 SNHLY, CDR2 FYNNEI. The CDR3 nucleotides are TGTGCCAGCACACCAGGTGGGACAAGCTATGGCTACACCTTC. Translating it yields CASTPGGTSYGYTF. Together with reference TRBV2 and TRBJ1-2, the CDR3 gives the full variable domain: EPEVTQTPSHQVTQMGQEVILRCVPISNHLYFYWYRQILGQKVEFLVSFYNNEISEKSEIFDDQFSVERPDGSNFTLKIRSTKLEDSAMYFCASTPGGTSYGYTFGSGTRLTVV.